The 19 T cell receptor beta chains in this list originate from one sample, sequenced in a study of T cells and copy number aberrations in small-cell lung cancer. Data came from immunoSEQ multiplex PCR; TCRdb stores just in-frame clones and leaves some out. This sample carries some 9,300 clones, over 75% of them seen once, and the ten largest clones take 25% to 35%. Sequences were obtained from normal tissue next to the tumor. These receptors all come from a man aged 55 to 69 with small cell lung cancer.

The sample holds a few counts of this clone. The rearrangement links TRBV6-1 to TRBJ1-2; the D gene is possibly TRBD1 (5 bases). V lost 5 bases and J 7 bases, leaving 20 bases between the germline ends. Germline lookup yields CDR1 MNHNS and CDR2 SASEGT. This CDR3 comprises 15 residues. DNA for the CDR3: TGTGCCAGCAGTCACCAATCCGGGACCGCCGGTGGCTACACCTTC. Its translation is CASSHQSGTAGGYTF.

This chain connects TRBV2 to TRBJ2-1, with D perhaps TRBD2 (5 bases). Germline CDR1 and CDR2: SNHLY and FYNNEI. The CDR3 has 13 amino acids. V lost 8 bases, J lost 7 bases, and 15 bases lay in between. CDR3 loop: CASGWTSGNEQFF. In DNA, the CDR3 is TGTGCCAGCGGATGGACCTCGGGGAATGAGCAGTTCTTC.

This clone was seen a handful of times. V and J are TRBV4-1 and TRBJ2-5; 9 bases agree with TRBD2. Trimming cost V 4 bases and J 1 base; bases outside gene matches: 7. CDR1 and CDR2 (germline): MGHRA, YSYEKL. The CDR3 runs 16 residues. CDR3 DNA: TGCGCCAGCAGCCGCGGGACTAGCCGACCCCAAGAGACCCAGTACTTC. Its translation: CASSRGTSRPQETQYF.

The V and J genes are TRBV19 and TRBJ1-4; no reliable D call. V was shortened by 3 bases and J by 6 bases, with 11 bases between the two germline ends. Germline V lookup: CDR1 LNHDA, CDR2 SQIVND (reference sequence). The CDR3 totals 14 residues. The CDR3 coding sequence is TGTGCCAGTAGTATCCAAGGCGTTCATGAAAAACTGTTTTTT. It encodes CASSIQGVHEKLFF.

V and J are TRBV30 and TRBJ2-1, with 10 nucleotides matching TRBD2. The CDR3 extends over 15 amino acids. Germline V CDR1 and CDR2: GTSNPN, SVGIG (reference sequence). The J segment lost 8 bases and the V segment lost 6 bases, leaving 13 bases of the junction unmatched. The CDR3 protein is CACSRRLAGVDEQFF. DNA of the CDR3: TGTGCCTGTTCCCGAAGGCTAGCGGGAGTGGATGAGCAGTTCTTC.

The count of this clone is one. The V and J genes are TRBV10-2 and TRBJ2-1; D tentatively fits TRBD1 or TRBD2 (6 bases each). Trimming shortened V by 6 bases and J by 2 bases, and 17 bases separated the two germline ends. CDR1 is WSHSY, CDR2 SAAADI, per germline. The CDR3 contains 16 residues. The CDR3 nucleotides read TGCGCCAGCAGGGACTCCGGGGGCGCCGCCTACAATGAGCAGTTCTTC. It specifies CASRDSGGAAYNEQFF.

This clone has a handful of counts. This chain links TRBV4-2 with TRBJ2-7, with 7 nucleotides matching TRBD2. V lost 0 bases and J lost 4; bases outside the gene matches: 12. The length of the CDR3 is 17 residues. Germline CDR1 LGHNA, CDR2 YNFKEQ. CDR3 loop: CASSQEGGWTSGYEQYF. The CDR3 DNA is TGTGCCAGCAGCCAAGAGGGGGGGTGGACTTCGGGGTACGAGCAGTACTTC.

As to this clone: The identical CDR3 is also encoded by other nucleotide sequences in the sample. The chain is built from TRBV6-6 and TRBJ2-2; unclear D gene. Germline V CDR1 and CDR2: MNHNY, SVGAGI (reference sequence). The CDR3 consists of 14 residues. V was clipped by 2 bases and J by 0 bases, with 4 bases between them. The CDR3 loop reads CASSYNSNTGELFF. The CDR3 region has the DNA TGTGCCAGCAGTTACAACTCGAACACCGGGGAGCTGTTTTTT.

The V and J genes are TRBV7-2 and TRBJ2-1; TRBD2 agrees at 8 bases. The CDR3 consists of 14 residues. V gave up 3 bases and J gave up 6 bases; unmatched junction bases: 4. The germline V gene has CDR1 SGHTA and CDR2 FQGNSA. The CDR3 is CASSLAGGLNEQFF. The DNA of the CDR3 is TGTGCCAGCAGCTTGGCGGGAGGTCTCAATGAGCAGTTCTTC.

The V and J genes are TRBV15 and TRBJ2-5; TRBD1 might be the D (6 bases). Per germline, CDR1 LNHNV and CDR2 YYDKDF (reference sequence). This CDR3 has 13 residues. The V end lost 6 bases, the J end lost 4 bases, and 12 bases lay between the germline ends. In DNA form, the CDR3 reads TGTGCCACCAGGGGCTTGGGGGCAGAGACCCAGTACTTC. Encoded protein: CATRGLGAETQYF.

The gene calls are TRBV14 and TRBJ2-1; the D gene is possibly TRBD1 (6 bases). Trimming pared 2 bases from V and 3 bases from J, leaving 11 bases between. CDR1 and CDR2 (germline): SGHDN, FVKESK. The CDR3 runs 15 residues. CDR3 amino acids: CASSQKGHNYNEQFF. The CDR3 DNA follows: TGTGCCAGCAGCCAAAAGGGACACAACTACAATGAGCAGTTCTTC.

CDR3 in amino acids: CASSLDSFRDPYNEQFF. The CDR3 DNA reads TGTGCCAGCAGCTTGGACAGTTTTAGGGACCCCTACAATGAGCAGTTCTTC. The chain carries TRBV5-4 and TRBJ2-1; either TRBD1 or TRBD2 may supply D (5 bases each). The V gene lost 0 bases and the J gene lost 2 bases, with 15 bases spanning the gap. CDR3 size: 17 residues. CDR1 and CDR2 (germline): SGHNT, YYREEE (reference sequence).

On this clone itself: This sample also contains other DNA sequences that code for the same CDR3. The V call is TRBV10-3, the J call TRBJ2-2; 9 bases are a match to TRBD1. The CDR3 has 14 amino acids. The junction had 9 bases not matched to a gene; V was cut back by 3 bases and J by 13 bases. The germline V gene encodes CDR1 ENHRY and CDR2 SYGVKD. The CDR3 DNA is TGTGCCATCAGTGACATCACGGGACAGGGAGGGCTGTTTTTT. This sequence encodes CAISDITGQGGLFF.

V usage is TRBV28 and J usage is TRBJ2-6; D possibly corresponds to TRBD1 (5 bases). Germline CDR1 reads MDHEN; CDR2 reads SYDVKM. The V gene lost 5 bases and the J gene lost 1 base, with 9 bases spanning the gap. The CDR3 totals 15 residues. CDR3 in DNA: TGTGCCAGCAGTCGACCAGGGTCTGGGGCCAACGTCCTGACTTTC. This sequence encodes CASSRPGSGANVLTF.

This clone was seen only once. This sequence joins TRBV5-6 and TRBJ2-1, with D perhaps matching TRBD1 or TRBD2 (5 bases each). The CDR3 sequence is 15 residues long. The ends were cut back, 4 bases at V and 2 bases at J, with 13 bases in the middle. Germline loops: CDR1 SGHDT, CDR2 YYEEEE. Here the CDR3 reads CASSTGPTPYNEQFF. The DNA for the CDR3 is TGTGCCAGCAGCACGGGACCCACACCCTACAATGAGCAGTTCTTC.

This rearrangement joins TRBV6-5 to TRBJ2-3; weak D call: TRBD2 (6 bases). From germline, CDR1 is MNHEY and CDR2 SVGAGI. V lost 8 bases and J lost 0, with 15 bases in between. The CDR3 has 15 amino acids. CDR3 amino acids: CASRGWASSTDTQYF. The CDR3 DNA reads as TGTGCCAGCCGGGGGTGGGCCTCTAGCACAGATACGCAGTATTTT.

This chain links TRBV29-1 with TRBJ2-5, with TRBD2 identical over 8 bases. Trimming took 7 bases from V and 5 from J; bases not matched to a gene: 9. Germline CDR1 reads SQVTM; CDR2 reads ANQGSEA. The CDR3 has 13 residues. In DNA, the CDR3 is TGCAGCGGCAGAGCTAGCGGGCCTGAGACCCAGTACTTC. As protein: CSGRASGPETQYF.

CDR3 DNA sequence: TGTGCCAGCAGTTCCCAGAAATCAGGGGAAGCTTTCTTT. This sequence encodes CASSSQKSGEAFF. This chain links TRBV6-1 with TRBJ1-1; D is perhaps TRBD1 (5 bases). CDR1 and CDR2 (germline): MNHNS, SASEGT. This CDR3 contains 13 residues. V gave up 5 bases and J gave up 8 bases, with 15 bases separating them.

V gene TRBV4-2 combines with J gene TRBJ2-1; 10 nucleotides match TRBD1. The V gene end was trimmed by 2 bases and the J gene end by 8 bases; junction bases not matched to a gene: 9. CDR3 length: 16 residues. CDR1 and CDR2 (germline): LGHNA, YNFKEQ. CDR3 in DNA: TGTGCCAGCAGCCAAAACGGACAGGGGGGATCCGATGAGCAGTTCTTC. Its translation is CASSQNGQGGSDEQFF.